This T cell receptor (beta chain) was documented in a study of CD8 T cells in ankylosing spondylitis. Germline values: CDR1 SGHVS, CDR2 FQNEAQ. The CDR3 is made up of 15 amino acids. Trimming left V 7 bases short and J 3 bases short, with 16 bases between. TCRdb ran MiXCR on the 5' RACE reads and lists one entry per CDR3 protein. This sample has about 140,000 distinct CDR3 sequences; roughly 7.7% occur once, and the top ten carry roughly 8%. The receptor was isolated from a male donor with ankylosing spondylitis. The rearrangement links TRBV7-8 to TRBJ2-1, with D perhaps matching TRBD1 (5 bases). The sequencing input was synovial fluid, either unsorted or a sorted T cell fraction (not recorded which). The CDR3 here is CASTAPAGIYNEQFF. CDR3 bases: TGTGCCAGCACCGCACCGGCAGGGATCTACAATGAGCAGTTCTTC.